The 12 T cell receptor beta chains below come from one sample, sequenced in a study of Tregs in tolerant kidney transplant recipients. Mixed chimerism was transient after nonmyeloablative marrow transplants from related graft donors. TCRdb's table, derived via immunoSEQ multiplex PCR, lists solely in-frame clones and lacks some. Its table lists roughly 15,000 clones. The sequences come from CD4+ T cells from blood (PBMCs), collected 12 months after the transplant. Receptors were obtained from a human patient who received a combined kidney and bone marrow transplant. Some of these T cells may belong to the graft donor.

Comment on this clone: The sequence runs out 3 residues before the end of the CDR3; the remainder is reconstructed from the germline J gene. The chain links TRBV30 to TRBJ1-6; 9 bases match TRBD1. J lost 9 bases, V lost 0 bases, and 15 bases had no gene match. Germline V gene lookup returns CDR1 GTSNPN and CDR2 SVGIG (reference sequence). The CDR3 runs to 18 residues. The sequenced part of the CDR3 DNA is TGTGCCTGGAGTGTGCAAGGACAGGGGATTTTGGGCTCTTCACCC. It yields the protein CAWSVQGQGILGSSP. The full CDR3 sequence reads CAWSVQGQGILGSSPLHF. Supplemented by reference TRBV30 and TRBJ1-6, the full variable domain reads SQTIHQWPATLVQPVGSPLSLECTVEGTSNPNLYWYRQAAGRGLQLLFYSVGIGQISSEVPQNLSASRPQDRQFILSSKKLLLSDSGFYLCAWSVQGQGILGSSPLHFGNGTRLTVT.

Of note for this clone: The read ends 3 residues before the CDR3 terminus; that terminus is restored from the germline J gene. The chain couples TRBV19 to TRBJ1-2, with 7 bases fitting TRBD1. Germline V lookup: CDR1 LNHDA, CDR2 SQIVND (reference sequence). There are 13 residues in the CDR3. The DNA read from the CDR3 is TGTGCCAGTAGTACCGACAGGGATCGCGGC. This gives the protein CASSTDRDRG. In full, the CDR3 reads CASSTDRDRGYTF.

The chain's CDR3 is CASSLDRANVLTF. The sequenced part of the CDR3 DNA is TGTGCCAGCAGCCTCGACAGAGCCAACGTC. This chain connects TRBV2 to TRBJ2-6; tentative D call: TRBD1 (5 bases). With the read ending 3 residues before the CDR3 end, the germline J gene is used to fill in that end. The CDR3 extends over 13 amino acids. V lost 6 bases and J lost 7, with 10 bases in between. Germline V gene lookup returns CDR1 SNHLY and CDR2 FYNNEI.

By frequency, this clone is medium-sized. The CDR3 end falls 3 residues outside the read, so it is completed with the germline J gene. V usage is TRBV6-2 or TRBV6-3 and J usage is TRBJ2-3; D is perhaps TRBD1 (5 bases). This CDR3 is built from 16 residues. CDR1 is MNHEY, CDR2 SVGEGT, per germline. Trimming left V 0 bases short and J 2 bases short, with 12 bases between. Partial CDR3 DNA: TGTGCCAGCAGTTACTCGTTAGGGGATCCCACAGATACG. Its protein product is CASSYSLGDPTDT. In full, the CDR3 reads CASSYSLGDPTDTQYF.

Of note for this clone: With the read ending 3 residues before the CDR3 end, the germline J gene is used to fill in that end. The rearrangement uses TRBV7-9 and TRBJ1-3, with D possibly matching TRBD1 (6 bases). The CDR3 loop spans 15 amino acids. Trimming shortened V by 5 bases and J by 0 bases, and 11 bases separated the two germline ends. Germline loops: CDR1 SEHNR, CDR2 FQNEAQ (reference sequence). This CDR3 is CASSPTGSSGNTIYF. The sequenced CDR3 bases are TGTGCCAGCAGCCCTACAGGGAGCTCTGGAAACACC.

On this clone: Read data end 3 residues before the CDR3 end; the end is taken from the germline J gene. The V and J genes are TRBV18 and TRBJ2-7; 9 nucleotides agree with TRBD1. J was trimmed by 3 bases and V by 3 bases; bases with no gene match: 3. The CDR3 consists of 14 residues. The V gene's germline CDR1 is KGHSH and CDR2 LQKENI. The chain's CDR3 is CASSPGTGIYEQYF. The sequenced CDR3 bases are TGTGCCAGCTCACCCGGGACAGGGATCTACGAG.

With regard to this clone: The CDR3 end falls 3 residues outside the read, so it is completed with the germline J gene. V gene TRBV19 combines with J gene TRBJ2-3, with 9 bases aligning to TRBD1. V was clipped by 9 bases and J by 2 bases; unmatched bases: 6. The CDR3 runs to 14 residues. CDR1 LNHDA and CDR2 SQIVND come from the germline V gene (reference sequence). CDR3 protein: CASWDRVHTDTQYF. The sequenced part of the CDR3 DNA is TGTGCCAGCTGGGACAGGGTTCACACAGATACG.

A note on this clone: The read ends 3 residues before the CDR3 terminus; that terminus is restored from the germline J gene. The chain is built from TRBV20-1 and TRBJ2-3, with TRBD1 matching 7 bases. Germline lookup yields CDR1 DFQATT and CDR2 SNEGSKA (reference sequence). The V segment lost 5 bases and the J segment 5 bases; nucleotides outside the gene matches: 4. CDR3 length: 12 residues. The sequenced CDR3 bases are TGCAGTGCTCCCGGACAGGTAGATACG. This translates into CSAPGQVDT. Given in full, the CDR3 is CSAPGQVDTQYF.

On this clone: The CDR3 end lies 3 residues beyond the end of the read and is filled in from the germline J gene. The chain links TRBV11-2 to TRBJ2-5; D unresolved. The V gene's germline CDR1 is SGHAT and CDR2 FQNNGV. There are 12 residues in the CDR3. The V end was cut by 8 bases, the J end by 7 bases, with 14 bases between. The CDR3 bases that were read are TGTGCCAGCGGCGGAGAAGAGGCGACC. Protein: CASGGEEAT. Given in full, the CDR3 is CASGGEEATQYF.

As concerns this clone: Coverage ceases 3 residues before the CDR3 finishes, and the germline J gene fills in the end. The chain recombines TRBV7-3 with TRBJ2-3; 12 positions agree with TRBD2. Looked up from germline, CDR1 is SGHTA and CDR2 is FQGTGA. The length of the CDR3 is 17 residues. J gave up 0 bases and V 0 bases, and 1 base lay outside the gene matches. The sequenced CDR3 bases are TGTGCCAGCAGCTTAACACTAGCGGGAGGCAGCACAGATACG. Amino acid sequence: CASSLTLAGGSTDT. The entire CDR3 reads CASSLTLAGGSTDTQYF.

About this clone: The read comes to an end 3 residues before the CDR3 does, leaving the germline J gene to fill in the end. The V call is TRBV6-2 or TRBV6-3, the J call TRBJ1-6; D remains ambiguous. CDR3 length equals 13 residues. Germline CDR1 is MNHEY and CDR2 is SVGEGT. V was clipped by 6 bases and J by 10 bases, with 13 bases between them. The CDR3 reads CASRGWAGSPLHF. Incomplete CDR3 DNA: TGTGCCAGCAGAGGGTGGGCCGGCTCACCC.

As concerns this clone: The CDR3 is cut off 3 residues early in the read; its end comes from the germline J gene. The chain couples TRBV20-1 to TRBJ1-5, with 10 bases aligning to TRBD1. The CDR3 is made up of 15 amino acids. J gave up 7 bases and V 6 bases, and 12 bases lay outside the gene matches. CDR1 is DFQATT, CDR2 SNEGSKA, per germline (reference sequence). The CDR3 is CSARLTGGESQPQHF. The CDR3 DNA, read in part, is TGCAGTGCAAGATTGACAGGGGGCGAAAGCCAGCCC.